This T cell receptor (beta chain) was found in a study of blood T cell repertoires in COVID-19. This CDR3 is built from 13 residues. Trimming removed 3 bases from V and 2 bases from J; junction bases left unmatched: 3. CDR1 is DFQATT and CDR2 is SNEGSKA in the germline V gene (reference sequence). The authors' processing: Amplification from reference gene primers served as the basis for estimated nucleated cell counts. Sequencing used immunoSEQ multiplex PCR; TCRdb keeps in-frame clones, though not all of them. V and J calls plus clone size are reproduced from that table; the DNA served to infer D and trimming. The sample yields over 100,000 clones, roughly 82% seen once.

The chain joins TRBV20-1 to TRBJ1-1; 7 bases are shared with TRBD1. The TCR was taken from a man aged 55 to 70 with acute or convalescent COVID-19. Sequenced: peripheral blood. The CDR3 sequence is CSASRDSNTEAFF. The CDR3 nucleotides are TGCAGTGCTAGTCGGGACAGCAACACTGAAGCTTTCTTT.